What follows are 19 T cell receptor beta chains derived from one specimen sequenced in a study of cytomegalovirus exposure and HLA in healthy donors. The PCR was carried out with 60 Vbeta primers and 13 Jbeta primers. Generated by immunoSEQ multiplex PCR, the TCRdb table keeps only in-frame clones and is missing some. The sample yields about 160,000 clones, around 83% seen once. The specimen was PBMCs. The receptor source for this set is a man aged 18 to 29 in good health and CMV-seropositive.

Regarding this clone: The junction departs from germline at one end; a sequencing error may be responsible. The V and J genes are TRBV7-8 and TRBJ2-2, with 9 bases lining up with TRBD1. The CDR3 runs 17 residues. Germline-derived CDR1 and CDR2 are SGHVS and FQNEAQ. CDR3 residues: CASSLRLQGANTGELFF. The CDR3 nucleotides are TGTGCCAGCAGCTTGCGCCTACAGGGGGCGAATACCGGGGAGCTGTTTTTT.

The chain links TRBV5-4 to TRBJ1-1; possible D gene TRBD1, 5 bases. This CDR3 is 13 amino acids long. CDR1 and CDR2 from the germline V gene are SGHNT and YYREEE (reference sequence). Trimming removed 9 bases at V and 0 bases at J, with 12 bases between. CDR3 loop: CATQPGLNTEAFF. CDR3 coding DNA: TGTGCCACTCAACCAGGGCTGAACACTGAAGCTTTCTTT. Complete variable domain (other parts from reference TRBV5-4 and TRBJ1-1): ETGVTQSPTHLIKTRGQQVTLRCSSQSGHNTVSWYQQALGQGPQFIFQYYREEENGRGNFPPRFSGLQFPNYSSELNVNALELDDSALYLCATQPGLNTEAFFGQGTRLTVV.

The J gene is TRBJ1-1, the V gene TRBV2; weak D call: TRBD1 (5 bases). Trimming took off 6 bases at V and 4 bases at J, with 9 bases between the two ends. The germline gives CDR1 SNHLY, CDR2 FYNNEI. The CDR3 has 12 amino acids. The CDR3 sequence is CASRAGFTEAFF. DNA for the CDR3: TGTGCCAGCAGGGCAGGGTTCACTGAAGCTTTCTTT.

V and J are TRBV6-5 and TRBJ2-4; a weak D match, TRBD1 (6 bases). CDR3 length equals 14 residues. Germline loops: CDR1 MNHEY, CDR2 SVGAGI. Trimming stripped 6 bases from V and 12 bases from J, with 21 bases between. Here the CDR3 DNA reads TGTGCCAGCAGACCTACAGGGTCGGGGTACAGTCAGTACTTC. It translates to CASRPTGSGYSQYF.

A few counts support this clone. The rearrangement uses TRBV6-5 and TRBJ1-4; 9 bases are shared with TRBD1. V gave up 6 bases and J gave up 6 bases; unmatched junction bases: 8. This CDR3 is built from 15 residues. Germline CDR1 and CDR2: MNHEY and SVGAGI. CDR3 amino acids: CASSPSGTGHEKLFF. For the CDR3, the DNA is TGTGCCAGCAGCCCTTCCGGGACAGGGCATGAAAAACTGTTTTTT.

The chain has TRBV4-3 and TRBJ2-5, with 7 bases fitting TRBD2. The germline CDR1 and CDR2 sequences are LGHNA and YSLEER. This CDR3 is built from 18 residues. V lost 0 bases to trimming and J lost 0 bases; unmatched junction nucleotides: 10. The CDR3 DNA sequence: TGCGCCAGCAGCCAAGAAGTAGCGGGCCCAAGATACCAAGAGACCCAGTACTTC. Its translation: CASSQEVAGPRYQETQYF.

The V and J genes are TRBV5-1 and TRBJ2-4, with D tentatively TRBD2 (6 bases). CDR3 length: 16 amino acids. The V end lost 1 base, the J end lost 5 bases, and 16 bases lay between the germline ends. Germline V gene lookup returns CDR1 SGHRS and CDR2 YFSETQ. CDR3 coding DNA: TGCGCCAGCAGCTTGAGTATCGGGCCGGGAGAAAACATTCAGTACTTC. It is translated as CASSLSIGPGENIQYF.

This clone was seen more than once but under ten times. Compared with germline, one end of the junction differs, possibly owing to a read error. The chain links TRBV5-1 to TRBJ2-6, with TRBD1 identical over 12 bases. The CDR3 is 18 amino acids. Looked up from germline, CDR1 is SGHRS and CDR2 is YFSETQ. The DNA of the CDR3 is TGCGCCAGCAGCCTCCCCGGGACAGGGGGCGCTGGGGCCAACGGCCTGACTTTC. It encodes CASSLPGTGGAGANGLTF.

This clone was seen a few times. The chain joins TRBV10-3 to TRBJ1-3; D gene ambiguous. Germline CDR1 ENHRY, CDR2 SYGVKD. The CDR3 runs 15 residues. The V end lost 0 bases, the J end lost 0 bases, and 6 bases lay between the germline ends. The CDR3 spells CAISESGSSGNTIYF. CDR3 nucleotides: TGTGCCATCAGTGAGTCTGGGAGCTCTGGAAACACCATATATTTT.

V usage is TRBV5-1 and J usage is TRBJ2-7, with 12 bases identical to TRBD2. Unmatched junction bases numbered 12, after V lost 4 bases and J lost 4 bases. CDR1 SGHRS and CDR2 YFSETQ come from the germline V gene. CDR3 length: 17 residues. The chain's CDR3 is CASSAGLAGQAGYEQYF. The DNA of the CDR3 is TGCGCCAGCAGCGCTGGACTAGCGGGGCAAGCCGGGTACGAGCAGTACTTC.

The J gene is TRBJ2-7, the V gene TRBV10-2; TRBD2 matches at 12 bases. Germline V lookup: CDR1 WSHSY, CDR2 SAAADI. V lost 6 bases and J lost 2; bases outside the gene matches: 8. The CDR3 contains 16 residues. The CDR3 is CASRTSGGYTAYEQYF. The CDR3, as DNA: TGCGCCAGCAGGACTAGCGGGGGCTATACCGCCTACGAGCAGTACTTC.

This clone was detected only once. The chain couples TRBV5-1 to TRBJ2-1; the match to TRBD2 covers 16 bases. V lost 4 bases, J lost 9 bases, and 7 bases stayed unmatched. The length of the CDR3 is 16 residues. From germline, CDR1 is SGHRS and CDR2 YFSETQ. The CDR3 loop is CASSDSGTSGGGEQFF. The CDR3 DNA sequence: TGCGCCAGCAGCGACTCCGGGACTAGCGGGGGGGGTGAGCAGTTCTTC.

The rearrangement uses TRBV7-6 and TRBJ1-6, with D possibly TRBD1 on 6 matching bases. V gave up 2 bases and J gave up 0 bases, with 14 bases separating them. This CDR3 region has 18 residues. Germline V gene lookup returns CDR1 SGHVS and CDR2 FNYEAQ. For the CDR3, the DNA is TGTGCCAGCAGCTTATTGGTATCGGACAGCTCCTATAATTCACCCCTCCACTTT. Translated: CASSLLVSDSSYNSPLHF.

CDR3 sequence reads: CASSIGRNTEAFF. The CDR3 DNA follows: TGTGCCAGCAGCATCGGGAGGAACACTGAAGCTTTCTTT. V usage is TRBV7-8 and J usage is TRBJ1-1; D not certain. The germline gives CDR1 SGHVS, CDR2 FQNEAQ. This CDR3 region has 13 residues. V was trimmed by 5 bases and J by 1 base, leaving 8 bases between them. The full variable domain, rest sourced from reference TRBV7-8 and TRBJ1-1, is GAGVSQSPRYKVAKRGQDVALRCDPISGHVSLFWYQQALGQGPEFLTYFQNEAQLDKSGLPSDRFFAERPEGSVSTLKIQRTQQEDSAVYLCASSIGRNTEAFFGQGTRLTVV.

The DNA for the CDR3 is TGTGCCTGGAGTGCGACAGGGAAGATACTCCTAAACACTGAAGCTTTCTTT. It specifies CAWSATGKILLNTEAFF. The gene calls are TRBV30 and TRBJ1-1, with 7 bases lining up with TRBD1. CDR3 length: 17 residues. J lost 2 bases, V lost 1 base, and 13 bases had no gene match. Germline V gene data show CDR1 as GTSNPN and CDR2 as SVGIG (reference sequence).

The chain recombines TRBV19 with TRBJ1-1, with D unresolved. CDR1 is LNHDA, CDR2 SQIVND, per germline (reference sequence). There are 13 residues in the CDR3. Deletions cut 7 bases from V and 0 bases from J, with 9 bases between. In DNA form, the CDR3 reads TGTGCCAGTACTCGGGAGATGAACACTGAAGCTTTCTTT. Its translation: CASTREMNTEAFF.

There are a few counts of this clone. The chain uses TRBV7-9 and TRBJ2-1; 7 bases match TRBD2. J gave up 8 bases and V 9 bases, and 13 bases lay outside the gene matches. CDR1 and CDR2 from the germline V gene are SEHNR and FQNEAQ (reference sequence). CDR3 size: 14 residues. The chain's CDR3 is CASLPGAGVDEQFF. In DNA form, the CDR3 reads TGTGCCAGTCTCCCCGGGGCGGGGGTCGATGAGCAGTTCTTC.

The chain is built from TRBV9 and TRBJ2-2; 12 nucleotides agree with TRBD2. The CDR3 consists of 18 residues. The germline gives CDR1 SGDLS, CDR2 YYNGEE. V was pared by 3 bases and J by 1 base, with 7 bases of the junction left unmatched. The CDR3 protein is CASSDRTSGTRNTGELFF. For the CDR3, the DNA is TGTGCCAGCAGCGACCGGACTAGCGGGACCCGGAACACCGGGGAGCTGTTTTTT.

The chain employs TRBV6-1 and TRBJ1-1; no reliable D call. CDR3 size: 15 residues. Germline CDR1 and CDR2: MNHNS and SASEGT. V lost 0 bases and J lost 0, with 8 bases in between. DNA of the CDR3: TGTGCCAGCAGTGAAGCGAGGCACGTGAACACTGAAGCTTTCTTT. Its translation is CASSEARHVNTEAFF.